Listed below are T cell receptor beta chains from one sample, sequenced in a study of blood T cell repertoires in COVID-19. Produced via immunoSEQ multiplex PCR; TCRdb's table is partial and in-frame only. The sample gives some 320,000 clones, more than 75% of which show up once; approximately 5.3% is in the top ten. The sample was PBMCs or T cells enriched from blood (not recorded which). These receptors all stem from a woman in her 30s who had recovered from COVID-19. Each CDR3 is given with its conserved first and last residue. D genes are given only for firm matches. The size entry is marked missing in some rows and otherwise reads once, few, many or a size class.

15	.	TRBJ2-7	.	TRBV4-1	CASSRTTGSGYEQYF	TGCGCCAGCAGCCGGACGACAGGGAGCGGGTACGAGCAGTACTTC
13	once	TRBJ2-2	.	TRBV28	CASSSGEVGELFF	TGTGCCAGCAGTTCCGGGGAGGTCGGGGAGCTGTTTTTT
14	.	TRBJ2-3	.	TRBV9	CASSVGGVWATQYF	TGTGCCAGCAGCGTAGGGGGAGTCTGGGCTACGCAGTATTTT
14	.	TRBJ2-3	.	TRBV5-1	CASSLGAPPDTQYF	TGCGCCAGCAGCTTGGGGGCCCCGCCGGATACGCAGTATTTT
14	.	TRBJ1-2	.	TRBV18	CASSPSGDYYGYTF	TGTGCCAGCTCACCATCGGGGGACTACTATGGCTACACCTTC
15	.	TRBJ1-1	TRBD1	TRBV6-4	CASRLDRGGGTEAFF	TGTGCCAGCAGATTGGACAGGGGTGGCGGCACTGAAGCTTTCTTT
15	.	TRBJ1-6	.	TRBV2	CASTRSPGENSPLHF	TGTGCCAGCACCCGGTCCCCAGGCGAAAATTCACCCCTCCACTTT
17	.	TRBJ1-5	TRBD1	TRBV19	CASSIPGQGWGTQPQHF	TGTGCCAGTAGCATCCCGGGACAGGGGTGGGGTACTCAGCCCCAGCATTTT
14	.	TRBJ1-4	.	TRBV6-5	CASSYEATNEKLFF	TGTGCCAGCAGTTACGAGGCAACTAATGAAAAACTGTTTTTT
15	many	TRBJ1-4	.	TRBV7-2	CASSLIRLADEKLFF	TGTGCCAGCAGCTTAATCCGATTGGCCGATGAAAAACTGTTTTTT
15	.	TRBJ1-1	.	TRBV5-1	CASSAEGSGGTEAFF	TGCGCCAGCTCCGCTGAGGGCTCGGGCGGGACTGAAGCTTTCTTT
13	.	TRBJ2-2	.	TRBV15	CATTHANTGELFF	TGTGCCACCACACATGCGAACACCGGGGAGCTGTTTTTT
15	.	TRBJ1-1	TRBD1	TRBV6-6	CASSVSGTGNTEAFF	TGTGCCAGCAGTGTATCCGGGACAGGGAACACTGAAGCTTTCTTT
14	.	TRBJ1-6	TRBD1	TRBV4-2	CASSRETGSSPLHF	TGTGCCAGCAGCCGAGAGACAGGGTCTTCACCCCTCCACTTT
14	.	TRBJ2-1	TRBD2	TRBV2	CASSEVAGVGEQFF	TGTGCCAGCAGTGAGGTAGCGGGGGTTGGTGAGCAGTTCTTC
13	.	TRBJ2-7	.	TRBV9	CASSVAGTDEQYF	TGTGCCAGCAGCGTAGCCGGGACTGACGAGCAGTACTTC
15	.	TRBJ1-2	TRBD1	TRBV9	CASSTSDRGNYGYTF	TGTGCCAGCAGCACCTCGGACAGGGGAAACTATGGCTACACCTTC
16	.	TRBJ1-3	.	TRBV5-4	CASSPAETSSGNTIYF	TGTGCCAGCAGCCCCGCGGAAACGAGCTCTGGAAACACCATATATTTT
18	once	TRBJ2-1	TRBD1	TRBV14	CASKPTGAWSSYYNEQFF	TGTGCCAGCAAGCCGACAGGGGCTTGGAGTTCCTACTACAATGAGCAGTTCTTC
16	.	TRBJ1-2	TRBD1	TRBV3-1/TRBV3-2	CASSQGITGANYGYTF	TGTGCCAGCAGCCAAGGTATCACAGGGGCTAACTATGGCTACACCTTC
15	.	TRBJ1-2	.	TRBV18	CASSLQGHLPNGYTF	TGTGCCAGCTCCCTCCAGGGACACCTTCCGAATGGCTACACCTTC
15	.	TRBJ2-3	TRBD2	TRBV5-1	CASSLTGGWTDTQYF	TGCGCCAGCAGCTTAACGGGGGGGTGGACAGATACGCAGTATTTT
17	.	TRBJ1-1	TRBD1	TRBV5-6	CASSRLGQGAGNTEAFF	TGTGCCAGCAGCCGGTTAGGACAGGGGGCGGGGAACACTGAAGCTTTCTTT
13	.	TRBJ1-2	TRBD1	TRBV5-4	CASSPDRNYGYTF	TGTGCCAGCAGCCCGGACAGGAACTATGGCTACACCTTC
14	.	TRBJ1-5	.	TRBV19	CASTAGRGNQPQHF	TGTGCCAGTACCGCGGGGAGGGGAAACCAGCCCCAGCATTTT
13	once	TRBJ1-5	.	TRBV29-1	CSVGGSQGQPQHF	TGCAGCGTTGGGGGCAGTCAAGGGCAGCCCCAGCATTTT
16	.	TRBJ2-3	.	TRBV5-1	CASSLAGGLSTDTQYF	TGCGCCAGCAGCTTGGCTGGTGGGCTTAGCACAGATACGCAGTATTTT
13	.	TRBJ2-2	.	TRBV2	CASREIGPGELFF	TGTGCCAGCAGAGAGATCGGTCCCGGGGAGCTGTTTTTT
15	once	TRBJ1-1	.	TRBV19	CASSIDSGGGTEAFF	TGTGCCAGTAGTATAGATAGCGGGGGAGGCACTGAAGCTTTCTTT
14	.	TRBJ1-2	.	TRBV6-5	CASSSPGRENGYTF	TGTGCCAGCAGTTCGCCAGGGCGAGAGAATGGCTACACCTTC
10	.	TRBJ1-6	.	TRBV5-6	CASGRGSLHF	TGTGCCAGCGGTAGGGGGTCCCTCCACTTT
14	.	TRBJ2-7	.	TRBV4-1	CASSPRGAPHEQYF	TGCGCCAGCAGCCCCAGAGGTGCCCCCCACGAGCAGTACTTC
13	.	TRBJ1-4	.	TRBV29-1	CSVADSFNEKLFF	TGCAGCGTCGCCGACAGTTTTAATGAAAAACTGTTTTTT
13	.	TRBJ1-1	.	TRBV30	CAWNYRVDTEAFF	TGTGCCTGGAACTACAGGGTTGACACTGAAGCTTTCTTT
14	many	TRBJ1-3	.	TRBV2	CASSPAVSGNTIYF	TGTGCCAGCAGCCCCGCGGTCTCTGGAAACACCATATATTTT
14	.	TRBJ1-6	TRBD1	TRBV6-4	CASSAGTGSSPLHF	TGTGCCAGCAGTGCCGGGACAGGGAGTTCACCCCTCCACTTT
14	.	TRBJ1-2	TRBD1	TRBV23-1	CASSYEDRGSGYTF	TGCGCCAGCAGTTATGAAGACAGGGGTTCTGGCTACACCTTC
16	.	TRBJ1-6	.	TRBV7-2	CASSLGAGGADSPLHF	TGTGCCAGCAGCTTAGGGGCCGGGGGGGCAGATTCACCCCTCCACTTT
15	.	TRBJ2-3	TRBD2	TRBV2	CASSVLAGGTDTQYF	TGTGCCAGCAGTGTACTAGCGGGGGGAACAGATACGCAGTATTTT
14	.	TRBJ1-1	TRBD1	TRBV9	CASSTGQANTEAFF	TGTGCCAGCAGCACTGGACAGGCAAACACTGAAGCTTTCTTT
16	.	TRBJ1-2	.	TRBV27	CASSLLGTGFNYGYTF	TGTGCCAGCAGTTTGTTGGGCACAGGGTTCAACTATGGCTACACCTTC
17	.	TRBJ1-6	TRBD1	TRBV28	CASSLSLLGQGNSPLHF	TGTGCCAGCAGTCTCTCACTTCTCGGACAGGGGAATTCACCCCTCCACTTT
10	.	TRBJ1-1	.	TRBV29-1	CSGRNTEAFF	TGCAGCGGCAGGAACACTGAAGCTTTCTTT
13	.	TRBJ2-1	.	TRBV2	CASSGDRLNEQFF	TGTGCCAGCAGCGGAGACAGGCTTAATGAGCAGTTCTTC
14	.	TRBJ2-1	.	TRBV25-1	CASSESFLYNEQFF	TGTGCCAGCAGTGAATCCTTTCTTTACAATGAGCAGTTCTTC
13	.	TRBJ1-6	.	TRBV12-3/TRBV12-4	CASSFQGGSPLHF	TGTGCCAGCAGTTTTCAGGGTGGCTCACCCCTCCACTTT
14	.	TRBJ2-3	TRBD1	TRBV5-1	CASSLPGGEDTQYF	TGCGCCAGCAGCTTGCCAGGGGGCGAAGATACGCAGTATTTT
14	.	TRBJ1-1	.	TRBV6-5	CATGRGTSNTEAFF	TGTGCCACCGGGAGGGGGACTTCGAACACTGAAGCTTTCTTT
13	.	TRBJ1-6	.	TRBV11-2	CASSRAGDSPLHF	TGTGCCAGCAGCCGGGCAGGGGATTCACCCCTCCACTTT
14	.	TRBJ1-5	TRBD1	TRBV19	CASTTGDSNQPQHF	TGTGCCAGTACCACAGGGGATAGCAATCAGCCCCAGCATTTT
14	.	TRBJ2-5	TRBD1	TRBV2	CASSRTGESETQYF	TGTGCCAGCAGCCGGACAGGGGAAAGCGAGACCCAGTACTTC
16	once	TRBJ2-2	TRBD1	TRBV18	CASSPRTGGDTGELFF	TGTGCCAGCTCACCGAGGACAGGAGGCGACACCGGGGAGCTGTTTTTT
12	.	TRBJ1-2	.	TRBV9	CASSQGNYGYTF	TGTGCCAGCAGTCAGGGGAACTATGGCTACACCTTC
15	.	TRBJ1-5	.	TRBV18	CASSPLGGSNQPQHF	TGTGCCAGCTCACCATTGGGAGGGAGCAATCAGCCCCAGCATTTT